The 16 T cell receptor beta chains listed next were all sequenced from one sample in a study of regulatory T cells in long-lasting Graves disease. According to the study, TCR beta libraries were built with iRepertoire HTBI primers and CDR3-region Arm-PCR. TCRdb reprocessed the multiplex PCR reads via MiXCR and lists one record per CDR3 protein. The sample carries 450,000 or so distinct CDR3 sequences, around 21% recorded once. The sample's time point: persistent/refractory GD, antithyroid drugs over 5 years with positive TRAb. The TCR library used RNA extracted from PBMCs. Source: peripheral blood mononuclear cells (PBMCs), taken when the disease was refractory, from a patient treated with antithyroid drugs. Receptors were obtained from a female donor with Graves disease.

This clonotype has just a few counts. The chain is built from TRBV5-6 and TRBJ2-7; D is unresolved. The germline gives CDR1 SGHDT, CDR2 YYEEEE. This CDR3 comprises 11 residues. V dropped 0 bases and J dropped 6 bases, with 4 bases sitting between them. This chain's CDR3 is CASSLDVEQYF. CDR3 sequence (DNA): TGTGCCAGCAGCTTGGACGTCGAGCAGTACTTC.

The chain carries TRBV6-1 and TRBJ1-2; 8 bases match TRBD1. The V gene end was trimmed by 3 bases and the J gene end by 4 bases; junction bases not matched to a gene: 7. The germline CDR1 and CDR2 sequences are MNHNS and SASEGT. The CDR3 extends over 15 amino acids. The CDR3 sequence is CASSDDLTGGYGYTF. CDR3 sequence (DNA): TGTGCCAGCAGTGATGACCTAACAGGGGGCTATGGCTACACCTTC.

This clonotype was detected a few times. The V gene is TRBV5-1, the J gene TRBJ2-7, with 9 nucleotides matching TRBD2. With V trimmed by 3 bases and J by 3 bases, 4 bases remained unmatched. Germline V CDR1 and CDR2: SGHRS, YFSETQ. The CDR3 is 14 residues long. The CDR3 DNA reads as TGCGCCAGCAGCTCGGGACTAGCCGGCTACGAGCAGTACTTC. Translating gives CASSSGLAGYEQYF.

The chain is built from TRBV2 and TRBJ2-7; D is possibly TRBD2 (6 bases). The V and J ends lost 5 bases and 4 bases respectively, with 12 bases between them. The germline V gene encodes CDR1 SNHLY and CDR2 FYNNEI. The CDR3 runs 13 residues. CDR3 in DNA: TGTGCCAGCAGTCGTGGACTATTTTACGAGCAGTACTTC. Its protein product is CASSRGLFYEQYF.

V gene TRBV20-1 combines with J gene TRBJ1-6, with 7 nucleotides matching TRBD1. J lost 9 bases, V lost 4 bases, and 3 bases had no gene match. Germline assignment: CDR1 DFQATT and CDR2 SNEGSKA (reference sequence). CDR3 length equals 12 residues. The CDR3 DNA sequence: TGCAGTGCTATACAGGGGAGTTCACCCCTCCACTTT. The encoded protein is CSAIQGSSPLHF.

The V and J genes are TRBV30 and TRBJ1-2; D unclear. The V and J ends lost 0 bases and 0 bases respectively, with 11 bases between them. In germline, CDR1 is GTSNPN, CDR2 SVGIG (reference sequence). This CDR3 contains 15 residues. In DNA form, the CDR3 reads TGTGCCTGGAGTGTACGCGGTCTAGCTAACTATGGCTACACCTTC. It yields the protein CAWSVRGLANYGYTF.

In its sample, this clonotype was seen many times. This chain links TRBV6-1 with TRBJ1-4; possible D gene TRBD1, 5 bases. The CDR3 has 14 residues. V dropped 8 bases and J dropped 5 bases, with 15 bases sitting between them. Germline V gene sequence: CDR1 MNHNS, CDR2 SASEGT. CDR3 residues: CASGAGPLNEKLFF. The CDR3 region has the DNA TGTGCCAGCGGGGCCGGGCCCCTAAATGAAAAACTGTTTTTT.

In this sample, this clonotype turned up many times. The CDR3 nucleotides read TGCAGTGCTAGTAGACTAGCGGGAGGTAACGAGCAGTACTTC. It codes for CSASRLAGGNEQYF. This chain connects TRBV20-1 to TRBJ2-7; the match to TRBD2 covers 13 bases. The germline gives CDR1 DFQATT, CDR2 SNEGSKA (reference sequence). This CDR3 region has 14 residues. The ends lost 3 bases at V and 5 bases at J; junction bases unmatched: 4.

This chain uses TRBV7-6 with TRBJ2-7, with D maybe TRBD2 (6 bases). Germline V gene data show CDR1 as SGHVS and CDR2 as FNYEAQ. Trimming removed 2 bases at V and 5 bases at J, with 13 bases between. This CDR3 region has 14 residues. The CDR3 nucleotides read TGTGCCAGCAGCTTAAAAGGAGGGGCCGACGAGCAGTACTTC. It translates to CASSLKGGADEQYF.

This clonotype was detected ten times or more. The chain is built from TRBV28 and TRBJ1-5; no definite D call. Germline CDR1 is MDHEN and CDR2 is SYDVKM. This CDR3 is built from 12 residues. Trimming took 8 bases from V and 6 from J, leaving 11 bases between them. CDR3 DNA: TGTGCCAGCGGCGTCGCTGGTCAGCCCCAGCATTTT. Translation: CASGVAGQPQHF.

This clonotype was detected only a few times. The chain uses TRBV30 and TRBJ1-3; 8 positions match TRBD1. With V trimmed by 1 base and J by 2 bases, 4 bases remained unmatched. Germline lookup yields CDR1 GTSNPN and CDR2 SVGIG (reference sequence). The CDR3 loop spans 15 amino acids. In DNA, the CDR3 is TGTGCCTGGAGTGGAAAGACAGGGGCTGGAAACACCATATATTTT. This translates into CAWSGKTGAGNTIYF.

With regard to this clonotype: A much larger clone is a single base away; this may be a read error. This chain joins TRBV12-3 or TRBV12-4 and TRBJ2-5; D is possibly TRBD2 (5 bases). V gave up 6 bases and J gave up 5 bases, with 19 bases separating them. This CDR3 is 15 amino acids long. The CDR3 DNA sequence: TGTGCCAGCAGCTCCAGCGAGAGGGCCCCCGAGACCCAGTACTTC. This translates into CASSSSERAPETQYF.

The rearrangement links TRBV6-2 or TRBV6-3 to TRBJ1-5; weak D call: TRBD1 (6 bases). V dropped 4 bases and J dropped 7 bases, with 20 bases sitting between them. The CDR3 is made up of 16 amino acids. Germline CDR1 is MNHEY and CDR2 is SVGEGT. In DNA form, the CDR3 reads TGTGCCAGCAGTTCGACAGGTACCCGGGTAGGACAGCCCCAGCATTTT. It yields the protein CASSSTGTRVGQPQHF.

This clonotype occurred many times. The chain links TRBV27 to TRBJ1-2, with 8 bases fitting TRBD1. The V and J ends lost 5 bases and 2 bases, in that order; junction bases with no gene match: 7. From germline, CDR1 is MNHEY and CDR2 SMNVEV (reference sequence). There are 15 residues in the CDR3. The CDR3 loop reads CASSQRDRINYGYTF. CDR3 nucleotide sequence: TGTGCCAGCAGTCAGAGGGACAGGATAAACTATGGCTACACCTTC.

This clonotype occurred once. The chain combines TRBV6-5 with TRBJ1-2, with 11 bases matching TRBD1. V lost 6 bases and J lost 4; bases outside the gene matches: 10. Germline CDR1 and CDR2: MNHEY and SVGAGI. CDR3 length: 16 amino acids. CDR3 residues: CASRYGTGGRLYGYTF. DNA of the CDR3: TGTGCCAGCAGATACGGGACAGGGGGGAGACTCTATGGCTACACCTTC.

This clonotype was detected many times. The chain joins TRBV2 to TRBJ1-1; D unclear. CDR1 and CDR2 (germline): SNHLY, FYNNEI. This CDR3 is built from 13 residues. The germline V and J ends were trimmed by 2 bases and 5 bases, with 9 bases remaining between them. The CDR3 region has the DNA TGTGCCAGCAGTGAAAGTTCGAGTACTGAAGCTTTCTTT. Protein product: CASSESSSTEAFF. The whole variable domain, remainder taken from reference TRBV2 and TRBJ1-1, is EPEVTQTPSHQVTQMGQEVILRCVPISNHLYFYWYRQILGQKVEFLVSFYNNEISEKSEIFDDQFSVERPDGSNFTLKIRSTKLEDSAMYFCASSESSSTEAFFGQGTRLTVV.